This T cell receptor (beta chain) was observed in a study of CD8+ T cells in alopecia areata. Across the whole study: Tofacitinib exposure lasted 6 to 18 months, followed by 6 months off drug. Study results and caveats: There were many expanded lesional clones persisting in scalp and blood during tofacitinib. Resident alphabeta T cells of normal skin are also sequenced in scalp samples.

Treatment: oral pan-JAK inhibitor, 5-10 mg twice daily. This CDR3 is 12 amino acids long. The germline V and J ends were trimmed by 0 bases and 7 bases, with 10 bases remaining between them. Germline CDR1 and CDR2: SQVTM and ANQGSEA. Comment on this clone: Its target is unknown.

cDNA serving as the sequencing template came from extracted, reverse transcribed RNA. Some clones are missing from TCRdb's copy, which holds only in-frame ones; the method was immunoSEQ multiplex PCR. The table records about 210,000 clones, less than 65% of them present only once. V and J are TRBV29-1 and TRBJ2-7; no clear D. The sequencing here drew on CD4+ T cells sorted from blood, taken at week 4, from a patient treated with tofacitinib. This TCR was sampled from a human donor with alopecia areata. The DNA of the CDR3 is TGCAGCGTTGAAGATCCCCCCGGGGAGCAGTACTTC. It translates to CSVEDPPGEQYF.